This entry lists 32 T cell receptor beta chains sequenced from one sample in a study of beta chain features in type 1 diabetes. Study outcomes and limitations: Among all four CD4+ subsets, Type 1 diabetes patients had TCRB CDR3s that were moderately but significantly shorter.

Reverse transcribing all isolated RNA meant expressed TCRB transcripts were sequenced. The protocol was immunoSEQ multiplex PCR, while the TCRdb copy is restricted to in-frame clones and leaves out a portion. The table includes about 160,000 clones, roughly 59% detected once. Their target antigens are unknown. Sequencing was done on a sample of naive CD4+ T cells from blood. All receptors come from a man aged 25-45 years with type 1 diabetes.

The gene calls are TRBV30 and TRBJ2-7, with TRBD1 matching 12 bases. Germline V lookup: CDR1 GTSNPN, CDR2 SVGIG (reference sequence). The V and J ends lost 0 bases and 1 base, in that order; junction bases with no gene match: 7. The CDR3 sequence is 17 residues long. The CDR3 sequence is CAWSVLGQGAPSYEQYF. The CDR3 region has the DNA TGTGCCTGGAGTGTACTGGGACAGGGGGCGCCGTCCTACGAGCAGTACTTC.

In its sample, this clone was seen a few times. The rearrangement links TRBV29-1 to TRBJ1-4; D is possibly TRBD1 (5 bases). The CDR3 is made up of 10 amino acids. V lost 7 bases to trimming and J lost 8 bases, with 8 bases between them. Germline V gene lookup returns CDR1 SQVTM and CDR2 ANQGSEA. CDR3 in DNA: TGCAGCGGAGGGGAGGAAAAACTGTTTTTT. Translated: CSGGEEKLFF. The full variable domain, rest sourced from reference TRBV29-1 and TRBJ1-4, is SAVISQKPSRDICQRGTSLTIQCQVDSQVTMMFWYRQQPGQSLTLIATANQGSEATYESGFVIDKFPISRPNLTFSTLTVSNMSPEDSSIYLCSGGEEKLFFGSGTQLSVL.

This clone has more than one count but fewer than ten. A read error may produce the germline difference seen at one junction end. The CDR3 loop reads CASSLDKRTDTQYF. CDR3 bases: TGTGCCAGCTCCCTGGACAAACGCACGGATACGCAGTATTTT. V usage is TRBV18 and J usage is TRBJ2-3, with a tentative D call TRBD1 (5 bases). The CDR3 spans 14 residues. Germline CDR1 is KGHSH and CDR2 is LQKENI.

This rearrangement joins TRBV5-4 to TRBJ2-4; 7 bases align to TRBD1. Germline CDR1 reads SGHNT; CDR2 reads YYREEE (reference sequence). The V and J ends lost 2 bases and 6 bases, in that order; junction bases with no gene match: 2. This CDR3 has 13 residues. This chain's CDR3 is CASSFWTGNIQYF. CDR3 in DNA: TGTGCCAGCAGCTTTTGGACAGGAAACATTCAGTACTTC.

This clone was detected a few times. V usage is TRBV30 and J usage is TRBJ1-5; D possibly corresponds to TRBD1 (6 bases). Germline V gene data show CDR1 as GTSNPN and CDR2 as SVGIG (reference sequence). V lost 6 bases, J lost 6 bases, and 12 bases lay in between. The length of the CDR3 is 12 residues. The CDR3 is CACSRGAQPQHF. Written as DNA, the CDR3 is TGTGCCTGCTCCAGGGGAGCTCAGCCCCAGCATTTT.

This clone has just one count. This CDR3 is CASSAVPTGARETQYF. Here the CDR3 DNA reads TGTGCCAGCAGCGCAGTTCCGACAGGGGCGCGGGAGACCCAGTACTTC. The chain joins TRBV9 to TRBJ2-5, with TRBD1 identical over 8 bases. Looked up from germline, CDR1 is SGDLS and CDR2 is YYNGEE. V dropped 3 bases and J dropped 5; count of bases not matched to a gene: 12. This CDR3 has 16 residues.

A single count supports this clone. The rearrangement uses TRBV27 and TRBJ2-7; D is unresolved. The CDR3 is 14 residues long. The V gene lost 0 bases and the J gene lost 9 bases, with 15 bases spanning the gap. The V gene's germline CDR1 is MNHEY and CDR2 SMNVEV (reference sequence). CDR3: CASSLSALNWGQYF. For the CDR3, the DNA is TGTGCCAGCAGTTTATCAGCCCTTAACTGGGGGCAGTACTTC.

The chain employs TRBV28 and TRBJ2-7; maybe TRBD1 (5 bases). Germline CDR1 reads MDHEN; CDR2 reads SYDVKM. V dropped 6 bases and J dropped 2 bases, with 8 bases sitting between them. The CDR3 loop spans 12 amino acids. In nucleotides, the CDR3 is TGTGCCAGCAGCTCAGGGACCTACGAGCAGTACTTC. It encodes CASSSGTYEQYF. Together with reference TRBV28 and TRBJ2-7, the CDR3 gives the full variable domain: DVKVTQSSRYLVKRTGEKVFLECVQDMDHENMFWYRQDPGLGLRLIYFSYDVKMKEKGDIPEGYSVSREKKERFSLILESASTNQTSMYLCASSSGTYEQYFGPGTRLTVT.

A note on this clone: Germline is not matched at one junction end, which may reflect a read error. V and J are TRBV7-2 and TRBJ1-1; 9 positions agree with TRBD1. The CDR3 is 14 residues long. Per germline, CDR1 SGHTA and CDR2 FQGNSA. The CDR3 DNA sequence: TGTGCCAGCAGCGGACAGGGGCTGAACTCTGAAGCTTTCTTT. Amino acids: CASSGQGLNSEAFF.

The chain employs TRBV29-1 and TRBJ1-1; 7 bases match TRBD1. Germline CDR1 and CDR2: SQVTM and ANQGSEA. CDR3 size: 12 residues. With 7 bases clipped from V and 4 bases from J, the junction kept 6 bases outside the gene matches. The CDR3 DNA sequence: TGCAGCGGATTTAACAGGGGCACTGAAGCTTTCTTT. Encoded protein: CSGFNRGTEAFF. Based on the CDR3 plus reference TRBV29-1 and TRBJ1-1, the full variable domain is SAVISQKPSRDICQRGTSLTIQCQVDSQVTMMFWYRQQPGQSLTLIATANQGSEATYESGFVIDKFPISRPNLTFSTLTVSNMSPEDSSIYLCSGFNRGTEAFFGQGTRLTVV.

This sequence joins TRBV11-2 and TRBJ2-3; D is possibly TRBD2 (6 bases). CDR3 length: 18 residues. Per the germline V gene, CDR1 is SGHAT and CDR2 is FQNNGV. The V end was cut by 5 bases, the J end by 0 bases, with 21 bases between. This CDR3 reads CASSPRGGASTSTDTQYF. The DNA for the CDR3 is TGTGCCAGCAGCCCTCGTGGAGGGGCTAGTACTAGCACAGATACGCAGTATTTT.

This clone was detected once. V is TRBV18 and J is TRBJ1-5; TRBD1 agrees at 8 bases. V shed 3 bases and J 3 bases; nucleotides not matched to a gene: 4. This CDR3 is 15 amino acids long. Germline V gene sequence: CDR1 KGHSH, CDR2 LQKENI. DNA for the CDR3: TGTGCCAGCTCACCGGACAGGGTGGTCAATCAGCCCCAGCATTTT. It encodes CASSPDRVVNQPQHF.

The chain recombines TRBV30 with TRBJ2-4, with 9 nucleotides matching TRBD1. The V segment lost 2 bases and the J segment 2 bases; nucleotides outside the gene matches: 10. This CDR3 is built from 17 residues. The germline gives CDR1 GTSNPN, CDR2 SVGIG (reference sequence). The CDR3 coding sequence is TGTGCCTGGAGTACTTTTTTAGGACAGGGGTCCAAAAACATTCAGTACTTC. Translation gives CAWSTFLGQGSKNIQYF. Looking up the rest from reference TRBV30 and TRBJ2-4 gives the full variable domain: SQTIHQWPATLVQPVGSPLSLECTVEGTSNPNLYWYRQAAGRGLQLLFYSVGIGQISSEVPQNLSASRPQDRQFILSSKKLLLSDSGFYLCAWSTFLGQGSKNIQYFGAGTRLSVL.

This chain joins TRBV28 and TRBJ2-5, with TRBD2 matching over 12 bases. V shed 5 bases and J 5 bases; nucleotides not matched to a gene: 9. CDR1 and CDR2 from the germline V gene are MDHEN and SYDVKM. The CDR3 runs to 16 residues. The CDR3, as DNA: TGTGCCAGCAGTGAAGCTAGCGGGGGGGCCTCGGAGACCCAGTACTTC. Translated: CASSEASGGASETQYF.

The V gene is TRBV5-1, the J gene TRBJ2-3; D is uncertain. CDR1 SGHRS and CDR2 YFSETQ come from the germline V gene. V lost 4 bases to trimming and J lost 1 base, with 10 bases between them. The CDR3 totals 14 residues. The CDR3 region is CASSLGFGTDTQYF. The CDR3 DNA is TGCGCCAGCAGCCTGGGATTTGGCACAGATACGCAGTATTTT.

The rearrangement links TRBV6-5 to TRBJ2-1; D unclear. The CDR3 loop spans 15 amino acids. Germline CDR1 and CDR2: MNHEY and SVGAGI. Trimming took off 2 bases at V and 6 bases at J, with 14 bases between the two ends. The CDR3 here is CASSYALIDFNEQFF. In DNA, the CDR3 is TGTGCCAGCAGTTACGCGTTGATAGATTTCAATGAGCAGTTCTTC.

This sequence joins TRBV10-3 and TRBJ2-5; D not certain. From germline, CDR1 is ENHRY and CDR2 SYGVKD. Trimming removed 3 bases at V and 5 bases at J, with 7 bases between. This CDR3 has 12 residues. The CDR3 spells CAISDRRETQYF. In DNA form, the CDR3 reads TGTGCCATCAGTGATAGAAGGGAGACCCAGTACTTC.

V and J are TRBV6-5 and TRBJ2-1; 7 nucleotides align to TRBD1. Germline loops: CDR1 MNHEY, CDR2 SVGAGI. The CDR3 sequence is 15 residues long. The junction had 9 bases not matched to a gene; V was cut back by 5 bases and J by 5 bases. This CDR3 is CASSADRILNNEQFF. The CDR3 DNA reads TGTGCCAGCAGTGCGGACAGGATTCTTAACAATGAGCAGTTCTTC.

The chain joins TRBV9 to TRBJ2-1; D is ambiguous. With 0 bases removed from V and 5 bases from J, the gap between germline ends came to 6 bases. CDR3 length: 13 residues. The germline V gene encodes CDR1 SGDLS and CDR2 YYNGEE. The CDR3 DNA sequence: TGTGCCAGCAGCGTAGCACCGGACAATGAGCAGTTCTTC. This codes for CASSVAPDNEQFF.

Comments on this clone: Other DNA sequences from this sample encode an identical CDR3 as well. J is TRBJ2-5 and V is TRBV30; D uncertain. Germline V gene sequence: CDR1 GTSNPN, CDR2 SVGIG (reference sequence). V was trimmed by 5 bases and J by 1 base, leaving 5 bases between them. This CDR3 is built from 11 residues. CDR3 protein: CAWSIQETQYF. CDR3 sequence (DNA): TGTGCCTGGTCAATCCAAGAGACCCAGTACTTC. Supplemented by reference TRBV30 and TRBJ2-5, the full variable domain reads SQTIHQWPATLVQPVGSPLSLECTVEGTSNPNLYWYRQAAGRGLQLLFYSVGIGQISSEVPQNLSASRPQDRQFILSSKKLLLSDSGFYLCAWSIQETQYFGPGTRLLVL.

This clone showed up just a few times. Other DNA sequences in the sample encode the same CDR3. The chain carries TRBV2 and TRBJ2-4; D is uncertain. The CDR3 covers 10 residues. V lost 2 bases and J 7 bases, leaving 0 bases between the germline ends. Germline CDR1 SNHLY, CDR2 FYNNEI. This chain's CDR3 is CASSENIQYF. CDR3 DNA: TGTGCCAGCAGTGAAAACATTCAGTACTTC.

This clone appeared a single time. This chain joins TRBV5-1 and TRBJ2-5, with 10 bases matching TRBD1. This CDR3 has 14 amino acids. The J segment lost 3 bases and the V segment lost 4 bases, leaving 3 bases of the junction unmatched. In germline, CDR1 is SGHRS, CDR2 YFSETQ. CDR3: CASSRDRGEETQYF. CDR3 DNA sequence: TGCGCCAGCAGCAGGGACAGGGGCGAAGAGACCCAGTACTTC. Combining the CDR3 with reference TRBV5-1 and TRBJ2-5 gives the whole variable domain KAGVTQTPRYLIKTRGQQVTLSCSPISGHRSVSWYQQTPGQGLQFLFEYFSETQRNKGNFPGRFSGRQFSNSRSEMNVSTLELGDSALYLCASSRDRGEETQYFGPGTRLLVL.

This chain links TRBV7-9 with TRBJ2-3, with 8 positions matching TRBD2. The V and J ends lost 2 bases and 5 bases, in that order; junction bases with no gene match: 6. The germline CDR1 and CDR2 sequences are SEHNR and FQNEAQ (reference sequence). The CDR3 covers 15 residues. The DNA for the CDR3 is TGTGCCAGCAGCTTACAAAGTGCGGGAGGAGATACGCAGTATTTT. As protein: CASSLQSAGGDTQYF.

V gene TRBV25-1 combines with J gene TRBJ2-5, with D possibly being TRBD1 (6 bases). V lost 6 bases to trimming and J lost 5 bases, with 19 bases between them. The CDR3 has 15 residues. Germline V gives CDR1 MGHDK, CDR2 SYGVNS. The chain's CDR3 is CASSRRDTTRETQYF. The CDR3 DNA sequence: TGTGCCAGCAGCCGCCGGGACACAACGCGGGAGACCCAGTACTTC.

The chain is built from TRBV7-9 and TRBJ2-3; TRBD1 or TRBD2 may be the D gene (6 bases each). The CDR3 is made up of 14 amino acids. Between the trimmed V and J ends, which lost 6 bases and 0 bases, there was a span of 10 bases. Germline lookup yields CDR1 SEHNR and CDR2 FQNEAQ (reference sequence). The CDR3 here is CASRQGLSTDTQYF. CDR3 coding DNA: TGTGCCAGCAGACAGGGACTGAGCACAGATACGCAGTATTTT.

The CDR3 region has the DNA TGTGCATCGGGACGGACAAATGAAAAACTGTTTTTT. Translation gives CASGRTNEKLFF. The chain uses TRBV30 and TRBJ1-4; TRBD1 might be the D (5 bases). In germline, CDR1 is GTSNPN, CDR2 SVGIG (reference sequence). The CDR3 runs to 12 residues.

The V gene is TRBV7-8, the J gene TRBJ2-6; D is ambiguous. The V end was cut by 5 bases, the J end by 0 bases, with 8 bases between. Germline loops: CDR1 SGHVS, CDR2 FQNEAQ. There are 15 residues in the CDR3. The CDR3 region has the DNA TGTGCCAGCAGCACAAGGAGCTCTGGGGCCAACGTCCTGACTTTC. Translation gives CASSTRSSGANVLTF.

Concerning this clone itself: Other DNA sequences in the same sample also yield this CDR3. The J gene is TRBJ2-3, the V gene TRBV7-2; 10 bases fit TRBD2. This CDR3 contains 15 residues. CDR1 is SGHTA, CDR2 FQGNSA, per germline. V lost 5 bases to trimming and J lost 1 base; unmatched junction nucleotides: 3. Here the CDR3 DNA reads TGTGCCAGCAGCAGAACTAGCGGGGGCACAGATACGCAGTATTTT. Its translation: CASSRTSGGTDTQYF. The full variable domain, with the rest looked up from reference TRBV7-2 and TRBJ2-3, is GAGVSQSPSNKVTEKGKDVELRCDPISGHTALYWYRQSLGQGLEFLIYFQGNSAPDKSGLPSDRFSAERTGGSVSTLTIQRTQQEDSAVYLCASSRTSGGTDTQYFGPGTRLTVL.

This clone showed up just a few times. The chain is built from TRBV11-2 and TRBJ2-4; tentative D call: TRBD2 (6 bases). The CDR3 is 13 amino acids. The V and J ends lost 6 bases and 8 bases respectively, with 14 bases between them. CDR1 is SGHAT, CDR2 FQNNGV, per germline. CDR3 loop: CASRRLGGHIQYF. The CDR3 bases are TGTGCCAGCAGACGGCTCGGGGGACACATTCAGTACTTC.

The chain couples TRBV15 to TRBJ1-1; D remains unclear. The CDR3 runs 14 residues. Trimming shortened V by 5 bases and J by 1 base, and 11 bases separated the two germline ends. CDR1 LNHNV and CDR2 YYDKDF come from the germline V gene (reference sequence). CDR3 in amino acids: CATSARAENTEAFF. CDR3 coding DNA: TGTGCCACCAGCGCCCGGGCAGAGAACACTGAAGCTTTCTTT.

V gene TRBV29-1 combines with J gene TRBJ2-5; 10 bases line up with TRBD1. The CDR3 runs 13 residues. Germline CDR1 is SQVTM and CDR2 is ANQGSEA. With V trimmed by 6 bases and J by 3 bases, 4 bases remained unmatched. The DNA for the CDR3 is TGCAGCGTGACCGGACAGGGGGAAGAGACCCAGTACTTC. Encoded protein: CSVTGQGEETQYF.

This chain links TRBV30 with TRBJ2-2; 7 bases map to TRBD2. Germline CDR1 GTSNPN, CDR2 SVGIG (reference sequence). V was clipped by 0 bases and J by 0 bases; unmatched bases: 4. The length of the CDR3 is 16 residues. The CDR3 sequence is CAWSVRAGTNTGELFF. The CDR3 coding sequence is TGTGCCTGGAGTGTACGAGCGGGGACGAACACCGGGGAGCTGTTTTTT.